The present T cell receptor (beta chain) was sequenced within a study of blood T cells in healthy people across ages. A sample-barcoded 5' primer and a J-beta primer mix were used in a second PCR of roughly 7 to 11 cycles. From the 5' RACE reads, TCRdb called clonotypes with MiXCR, one entry per CDR3 protein. The data hold 550,000 to 800,000 distinct CDR3 sequences, with roughly 20% observed a single time. General study points: Underestimates were what the diversity estimates from one million T cells were considered to be. A strong correlation was found between TCR beta diversity and the percentage of naive T cells. Diversity was higher, and naive CD4+ cells more numerous, in long-lived donors than in aged donors.

This clonotype was found a few times. What it binds is unknown. The CDR3 is 14 amino acids. Trimming removed 6 bases from V and 4 bases from J; junction bases left unmatched: 3. The sequenced sample was blood. This receptor was obtained from a man between 65 and 85 years old in good health. The V gene is TRBV12-3 or TRBV12-4, the J gene TRBJ1-1; 12 bases fit TRBD1. The CDR3 sequence: CASRGQGAGTEAFF. In DNA form, the CDR3 reads TGTGCCAGCAGGGGACAGGGGGCCGGCACTGAAGCTTTCTTT.